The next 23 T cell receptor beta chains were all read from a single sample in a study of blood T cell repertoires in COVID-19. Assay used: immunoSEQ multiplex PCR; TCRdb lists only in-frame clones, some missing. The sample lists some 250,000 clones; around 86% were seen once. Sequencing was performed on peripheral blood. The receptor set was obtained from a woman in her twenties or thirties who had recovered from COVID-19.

For the CDR3, the DNA is TGTGCCAGTAGTATCGCCCCAAGTATGGGGGGGCTATTACATGGCTACACCTTC. Its translation: CASSIAPSMGGLLHGYTF. The V and J genes are TRBV19 and TRBJ1-2; D perhaps matches TRBD1 (6 bases). The CDR3 covers 18 residues. Trimming cost V 3 bases and J 6 bases, with 26 bases left between them. Germline assignment: CDR1 LNHDA and CDR2 SQIVND (reference sequence). The full variable domain, its missing parts supplied by reference TRBV19 and TRBJ1-2, is DGGITQSPKYLFRKEGQNVTLSCEQNLNHDAMYWYRQDPGQGLRLIYYSQIVNDFQKGDIAEGYSVSREKKESFPLTVTSAQKNPTAFYLCASSIAPSMGGLLHGYTFGSGTRLTVV.

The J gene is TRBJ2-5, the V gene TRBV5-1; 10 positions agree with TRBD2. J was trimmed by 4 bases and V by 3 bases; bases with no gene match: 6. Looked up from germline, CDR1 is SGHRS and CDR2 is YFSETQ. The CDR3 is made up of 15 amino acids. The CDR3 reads CASSSGLAAIETQYF. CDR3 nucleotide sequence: TGCGCCAGCAGCTCTGGACTAGCGGCCATAGAGACCCAGTACTTC.

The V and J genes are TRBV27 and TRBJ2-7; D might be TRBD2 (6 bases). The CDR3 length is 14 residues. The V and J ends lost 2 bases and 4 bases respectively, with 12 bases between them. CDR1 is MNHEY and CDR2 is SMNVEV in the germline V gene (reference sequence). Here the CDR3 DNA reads TGTGCCAGCAGTTTACGGGGGTCGAGATACGAGCAGTACTTC. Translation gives CASSLRGSRYEQYF.

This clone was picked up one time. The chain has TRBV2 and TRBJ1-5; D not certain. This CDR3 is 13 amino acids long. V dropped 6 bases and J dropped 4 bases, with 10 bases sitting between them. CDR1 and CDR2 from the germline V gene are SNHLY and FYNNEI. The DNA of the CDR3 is TGTGCCAGCAGCGCAGGCCCAAATCAGCCCCAGCATTTT. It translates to CASSAGPNQPQHF. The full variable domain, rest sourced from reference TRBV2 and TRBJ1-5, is EPEVTQTPSHQVTQMGQEVILRCVPISNHLYFYWYRQILGQKVEFLVSFYNNEISEKSEIFDDQFSVERPDGSNFTLKIRSTKLEDSAMYFCASSAGPNQPQHFGDGTRLSIL.

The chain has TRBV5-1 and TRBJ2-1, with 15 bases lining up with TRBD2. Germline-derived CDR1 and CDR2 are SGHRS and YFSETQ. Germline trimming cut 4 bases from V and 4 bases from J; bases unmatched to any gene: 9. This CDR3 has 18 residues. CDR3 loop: CASSPGLAGGTLYNEQFF. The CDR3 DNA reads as TGCGCCAGCAGCCCTGGACTAGCGGGGGGGACATTATACAATGAGCAGTTCTTC.

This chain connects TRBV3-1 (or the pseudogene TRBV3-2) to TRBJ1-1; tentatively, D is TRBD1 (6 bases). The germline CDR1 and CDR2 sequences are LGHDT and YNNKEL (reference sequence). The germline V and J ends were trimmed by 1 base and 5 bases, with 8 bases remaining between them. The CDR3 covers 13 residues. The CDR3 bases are TGTGCCAGCAGCCAAGGACAGGCGACTGAAGCTTTCTTT. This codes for CASSQGQATEAFF.

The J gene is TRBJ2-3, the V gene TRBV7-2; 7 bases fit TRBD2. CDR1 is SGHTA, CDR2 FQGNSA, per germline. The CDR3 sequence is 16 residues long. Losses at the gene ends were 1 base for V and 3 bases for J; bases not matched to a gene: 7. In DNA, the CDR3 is TGTGCCAGCAGCTTAGACCCGGGGGGAGGGACAGATACGCAGTATTTT. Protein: CASSLDPGGGTDTQYF.

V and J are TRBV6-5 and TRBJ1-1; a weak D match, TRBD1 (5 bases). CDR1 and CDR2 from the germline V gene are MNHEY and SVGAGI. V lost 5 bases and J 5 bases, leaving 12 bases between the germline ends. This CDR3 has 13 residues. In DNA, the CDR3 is TGTGCCAGCAGTCCTAACCGGGGGACTGAAGCTTTCTTT. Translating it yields CASSPNRGTEAFF.

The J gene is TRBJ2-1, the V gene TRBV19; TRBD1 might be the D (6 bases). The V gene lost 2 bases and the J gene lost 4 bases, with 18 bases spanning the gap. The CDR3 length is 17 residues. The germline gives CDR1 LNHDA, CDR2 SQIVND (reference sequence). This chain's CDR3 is CASSIHPNRVSYNEQFF. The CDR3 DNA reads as TGTGCCAGTAGTATACACCCAAACAGGGTTTCGTACAATGAGCAGTTCTTC.

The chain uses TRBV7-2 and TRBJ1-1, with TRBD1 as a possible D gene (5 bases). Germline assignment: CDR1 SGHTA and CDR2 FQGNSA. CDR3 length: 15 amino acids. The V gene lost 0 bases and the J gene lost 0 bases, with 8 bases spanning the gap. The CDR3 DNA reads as TGTGCCAGCAGCTTAGCGGGACTGATGAACACTGAAGCTTTCTTT. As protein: CASSLAGLMNTEAFF.

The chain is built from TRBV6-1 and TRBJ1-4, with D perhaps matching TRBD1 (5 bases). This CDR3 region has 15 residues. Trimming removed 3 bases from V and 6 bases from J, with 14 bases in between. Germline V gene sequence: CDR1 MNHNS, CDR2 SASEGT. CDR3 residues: CASSDRDYGDEKLFF. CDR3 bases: TGTGCCAGCAGTGACCGGGACTACGGGGATGAAAAACTGTTTTTT.

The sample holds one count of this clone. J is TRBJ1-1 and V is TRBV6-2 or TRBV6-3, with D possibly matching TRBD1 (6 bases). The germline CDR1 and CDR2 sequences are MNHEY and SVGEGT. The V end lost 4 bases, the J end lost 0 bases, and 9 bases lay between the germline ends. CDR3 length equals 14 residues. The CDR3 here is CASSFGQMNTEAFF. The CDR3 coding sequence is TGTGCCAGCAGTTTCGGACAGATGAACACTGAAGCTTTCTTT.

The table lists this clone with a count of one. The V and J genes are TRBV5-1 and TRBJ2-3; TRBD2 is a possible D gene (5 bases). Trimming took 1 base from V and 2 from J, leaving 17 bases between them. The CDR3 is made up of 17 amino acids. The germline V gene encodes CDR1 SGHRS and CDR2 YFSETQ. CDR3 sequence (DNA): TGCGCCAGCAGCTTGATAAGCGAGGGTAGCTACACAGATACGCAGTATTTT. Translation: CASSLISEGSYTDTQYF.

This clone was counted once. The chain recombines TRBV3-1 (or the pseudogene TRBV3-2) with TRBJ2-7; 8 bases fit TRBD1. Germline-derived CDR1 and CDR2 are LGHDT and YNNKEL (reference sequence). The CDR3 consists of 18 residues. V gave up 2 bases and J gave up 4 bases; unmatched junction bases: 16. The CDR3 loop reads CASSQLLPGGLPIYEQYF. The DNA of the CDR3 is TGTGCCAGCAGCCAATTATTGCCAGGGGGCTTACCGATTTACGAGCAGTACTTC.

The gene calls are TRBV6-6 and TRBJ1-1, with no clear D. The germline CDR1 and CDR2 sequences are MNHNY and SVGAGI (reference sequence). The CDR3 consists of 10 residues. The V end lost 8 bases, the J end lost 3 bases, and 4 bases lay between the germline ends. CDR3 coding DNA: TGTGCCAGCCGAGACACTGAAGCTTTCTTT. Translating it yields CASRDTEAFF.

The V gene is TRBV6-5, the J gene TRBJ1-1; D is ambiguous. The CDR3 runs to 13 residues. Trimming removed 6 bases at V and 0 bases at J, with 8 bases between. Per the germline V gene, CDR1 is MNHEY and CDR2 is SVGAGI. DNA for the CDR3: TGTGCCAGCAGGGCCATAATGAACACTGAAGCTTTCTTT. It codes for CASRAIMNTEAFF.

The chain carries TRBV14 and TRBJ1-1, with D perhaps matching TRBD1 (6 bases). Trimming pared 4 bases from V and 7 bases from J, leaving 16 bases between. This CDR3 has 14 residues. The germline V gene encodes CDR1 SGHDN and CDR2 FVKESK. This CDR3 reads CASSPWTAGGEAFF. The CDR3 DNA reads TGTGCCAGCAGCCCCTGGACAGCCGGCGGTGAAGCTTTCTTT.

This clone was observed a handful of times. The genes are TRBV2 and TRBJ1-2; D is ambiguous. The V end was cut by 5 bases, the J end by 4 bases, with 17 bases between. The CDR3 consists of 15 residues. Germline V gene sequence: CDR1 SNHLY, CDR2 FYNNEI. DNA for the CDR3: TGTGCCAGCAGTTCCAGGAGGAGCTTAAGCTATGGCTACACCTTC. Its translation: CASSSRRSLSYGYTF.

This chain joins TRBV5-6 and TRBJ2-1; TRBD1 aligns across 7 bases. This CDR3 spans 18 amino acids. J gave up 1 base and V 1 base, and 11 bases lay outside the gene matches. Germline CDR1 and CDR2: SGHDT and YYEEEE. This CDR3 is CASSLLRPGGFSYNEQFF. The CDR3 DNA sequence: TGTGCCAGCAGCTTGCTACGCCCAGGGGGTTTTTCCTACAATGAGCAGTTCTTC.

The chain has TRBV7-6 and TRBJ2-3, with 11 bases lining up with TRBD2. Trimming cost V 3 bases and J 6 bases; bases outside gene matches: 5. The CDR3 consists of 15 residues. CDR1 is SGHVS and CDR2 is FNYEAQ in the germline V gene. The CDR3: CASSFSGGAMDTQYF. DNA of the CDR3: TGTGCCAGCAGCTTTAGCGGGGGGGCAATGGATACGCAGTATTTT.

CDR3 loop: CASSDATGLSSYEQYF. The CDR3, as DNA: TGTGCCAGCAGTGATGCTACAGGGTTAAGCTCCTACGAGCAGTACTTC. This chain joins TRBV6-1 and TRBJ2-7, with a tentative D call TRBD1 (6 bases). The CDR3 runs 16 residues. Germline CDR1 MNHNS, CDR2 SASEGT. With 3 bases removed from V and 0 bases from J, the gap between germline ends came to 15 bases.

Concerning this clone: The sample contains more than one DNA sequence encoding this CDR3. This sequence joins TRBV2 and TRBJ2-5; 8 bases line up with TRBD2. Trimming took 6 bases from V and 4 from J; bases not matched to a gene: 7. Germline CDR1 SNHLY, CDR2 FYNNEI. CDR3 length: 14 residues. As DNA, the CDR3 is TGTGCCAGCAGAGTTGCGGGAGGAGGAGAGACCCAGTACTTC. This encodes CASRVAGGGETQYF.

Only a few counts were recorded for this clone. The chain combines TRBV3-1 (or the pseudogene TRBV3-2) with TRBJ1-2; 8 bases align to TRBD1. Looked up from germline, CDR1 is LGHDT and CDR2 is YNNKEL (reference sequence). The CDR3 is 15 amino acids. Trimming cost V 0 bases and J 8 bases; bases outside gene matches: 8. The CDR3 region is CASSQDPSGGQGYTF. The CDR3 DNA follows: TGTGCCAGCAGCCAAGATCCCTCAGGGGGCCAAGGCTACACCTTC.